This T cell receptor beta chain originates from a study of cytomegalovirus exposure and HLA in healthy donors. Study-level information: It was reported in a later analysis that the same platform had been used for the 120 or so validation repertoires as for the roughly 670 first-cohort repertoires. Study results and limitations: The study recorded 164 TCR beta chains that were cytomegalovirus-associated. Under in vitro conditions, three CMV-associated chains were confirmed as specific for CMV antigens.

The table came from immunoSEQ multiplex PCR; TCRdb's copy has only in-frame clones and leaves some out. Here the sample spans roughly 260,000 clones, nearly 90% being singletons. Separate from the roughly 630-subject first cohort was the roughly 130-subject validation cohort, to which the donors belonged. Concerning this clone: Its antigen is not known. The sample carries other DNA sequences with the same CDR3.

Sequenced: PBMCs. The sequence came from a woman under 30 in good health and CMV-seronegative.

The CDR3 sequence is CASSFRNEKLFF. The CDR3 region has the DNA TGTGCCAGCAGCTTCCGTAATGAAAAACTGTTTTTT. The chain links TRBV27 to TRBJ1-4; the D is unclear. The CDR3 is 12 amino acids. Trimming cost V 6 bases and J 4 bases, with 6 bases left between them. CDR1 and CDR2 from the germline V gene are MNHEY and SMNVEV (reference sequence). Full variable domain (remainder filled in from reference TRBV27 and TRBJ1-4): EAQVTQNPRYLITVTGKKLTVTCSQNMNHEYMSWYRQDPGLGLRQIYYSMNVEVTDKGDVPEGYKVSRKEKRNFPLILESPSPNQTSLYFCASSFRNEKLFFGSGTQLSVL.